Listed below are T cell receptor beta chains from one sample, sequenced in a study of T cell responses to AZD1222 COVID-19 vaccine. The data were produced by immunoSEQ multiplex PCR, yet TCRdb's version contains in-frame clones alone and is incomplete. The data show about 79,000 clones, around 80% seen once. This specimen consisted of peripheral blood, obtained on day 0 of AZD1222 vaccination. The receptors were gathered from an adult in good health. CDR3s include the opening cysteine and the closing phenylalanine or tryptophan. A D gene is named only where the DNA matches it firmly. Not every row has a clone size; where given, it reads once, few, many or a size class.

-	TRBV5-5	TRBJ2-3	-	CASSFGTSTDTQYF	TGTGCCAGCAGCTTCGGAACTAGCACAGATACGCAGTATTTT
TRBD1	TRBV28	TRBJ2-7	-	CASSPPGQGRYEQYF	TGTGCCAGCAGCCCCCCGGGACAGGGGAGGTACGAGCAGTACTTC
-	TRBV5-4	TRBJ2-7	few	CASSPKSSYEQYF	TGTGCCAGCAGCCCGAAAAGCTCCTACGAGCAGTACTTC
TRBD1	TRBV27	TRBJ1-2	once	CASSLRPGQGQGYTF	TGTGCCAGCAGCCTCCGACCGGGACAGGGACAAGGCTACACCTTC
-	TRBV3-1/TRBV3-2	TRBJ1-2	-	CASSQSAVRSYGYTF	TGTGCCAGCAGCCAAAGTGCGGTCCGGAGCTATGGCTACACCTTC
TRBD1	TRBV7-9	TRBJ2-7	-	CASSPSTGTGEEYF	TGTGCCAGCAGCCCATCAACCGGGACAGGGGAGGAGTACTTC
-	TRBV2	TRBJ1-1	-	CASSPQARAAFF	TGTGCCAGCAGCCCCCAGGCCAGGGCAGCTTTCTTT
TRBD1	TRBV2	TRBJ1-2	-	CASSEVMGQGSGYTF	TGTGCCAGCAGTGAAGTCATGGGACAGGGATCTGGCTACACCTTC
TRBD1	TRBV19	TRBJ1-1	-	CARPNRGHPHTEAFF	TGTGCCAGACCTAACAGGGGCCACCCTCACACTGAAGCTTTCTTT
-	TRBV2	TRBJ1-3	-	CASALGGGNTIYF	TGTGCCAGCGCATTAGGGGGAGGAAACACCATATATTTT
TRBD1	TRBV6-4	TRBJ2-7	-	CASSDPGDRVTYEQYF	TGTGCCAGCAGTGACCCTGGGGACAGGGTTACCTACGAGCAGTACTTC
-	TRBV4-1	TRBJ1-4	-	CASSRDRGANEKLFF	TGCGCCAGCAGCCGAGATAGGGGGGCTAATGAAAAACTGTTTTTT
-	TRBV2	TRBJ1-5	many	CASRISNQPQHF	TGTGCCAGCAGGATAAGCAATCAGCCCCAGCATTTT
-	TRBV6-5	TRBJ2-6	-	CASSFSGANVLTF	TGTGCCAGCAGTTTTTCTGGGGCCAACGTCCTGACTTTC
TRBD1	TRBV30	TRBJ1-2	-	CACFNQPGQGYFNYGYTF	TGTGCCTGTTTTAACCAACCGGGACAGGGATATTTCAACTATGGCTACACCTTC
-	TRBV7-8	TRBJ1-6	-	CASSFTREVSSPLHF	TGTGCCAGCAGCTTTACCCGGGAGGTCAGTTCACCCCTCCACTTT
-	TRBV27	TRBJ1-5	-	CASSSQLHSNQPQHF	TGTGCCAGCAGTTCCCAGCTACATAGCAATCAGCCCCAGCATTTT
-	TRBV28	TRBJ1-4	-	CASSRTRGRSLNEKLFF	TGTGCCAGCAGTCGGACCAGGGGAAGAAGCCTCAATGAAAAACTGTTTTTT
-	TRBV6-5	TRBJ1-5	-	CASRSTGRGNQPQHF	TGTGCCAGCAGAAGCACAGGGAGGGGCAATCAGCCCCAGCATTTT
-	TRBV5-6	TRBJ1-3	-	CASSLEGRRSGNTIYF	TGTGCCAGCAGCTTGGAGGGACGACGCTCTGGAAACACCATATATTTT
TRBD2	TRBV9	TRBJ2-7	-	CASSPRTSGQRNEQYF	TGTGCCAGCAGCCCCCGGACTAGCGGACAGAGGAACGAGCAGTACTTC
-	TRBV6-6	TRBJ2-5	-	CASEAPGPFKTQYF	TGTGCCAGCGAGGCTCCGGGGCCGTTCAAAACCCAGTACTTC
TRBD1	TRBV5-1	TRBJ1-3	-	CASSLQGAGNTIYF	TGCGCCAGCAGCTTGCAGGGGGCTGGAAACACCATATATTTT
-	TRBV29-1	TRBJ2-5	-	CSVDPSRETQYF	TGCAGCGTTGACCCTAGCCGGGAGACCCAGTACTTC
-	TRBV7-9	TRBJ1-1	-	CASSLGSGDFEAFF	TGTGCCAGCAGCTTAGGCTCAGGAGACTTTGAAGCTTTCTTT
-	TRBV20-1	TRBJ1-1	-	CSASALSAAFF	TGCAGTGCTAGTGCGCTTTCTGCAGCTTTCTTT
-	TRBV5-1	TRBJ2-3	-	CASSLRQAKDTQYF	TGCGCCAGCAGCTTGAGGCAGGCGAAGGATACGCAGTATTTT
-	TRBV4-1	TRBJ1-1	few	CASTRGPEAFF	TGCGCCAGCACTAGGGGTCCTGAAGCTTTCTTT
TRBD1	TRBV5-1	TRBJ2-3	-	CASSPGTGEVYTQYF	TGCGCCAGCAGCCCCGGGACAGGGGAGGTATATACGCAGTATTTT
-	TRBV28	TRBJ1-5	-	CATKTSLPGQPQHF	TGTGCCACCAAAACAAGCCTGCCCGGTCAGCCCCAGCATTTT
TRBD2	TRBV9	TRBJ2-1	few	CASSLRLAGGYNEQFF	TGTGCCAGCAGCCTACGACTAGCGGGAGGGTACAATGAGCAGTTCTTC
-	TRBV5-1	TRBJ2-7	-	CASSLTVSYEQYF	TGCGCCAGCAGCTTGACGGTTTCCTACGAGCAGTACTTC
-	TRBV28	TRBJ2-2	once	CASSQGIVGELFF	TGTGCCAGCAGTCAGGGAATCGTCGGGGAGCTGTTTTTT
-	TRBV7-8	TRBJ2-1	-	CASSSKGGDEQFF	TGTGCCAGCAGCTCGAAGGGGGGGGATGAGCAGTTCTTC
TRBD2	TRBV29-1	TRBJ2-3	-	CSVGGLAGRTDTQYF	TGCAGCGTTGGGGGACTAGCGGGCCGGACAGATACGCAGTATTTT
TRBD2	TRBV6-4	TRBJ2-1	-	CASSETGLAAYNEQFF	TGTGCCAGCAGTGAAACGGGACTAGCGGCCTACAATGAGCAGTTCTTC
-	TRBV5-1	TRBJ1-1	few	CASSYEPGQRSTEAFF	TGCGCCAGCAGTTACGAACCGGGACAAAGAAGCACTGAAGCTTTCTTT
-	TRBV28	TRBJ2-7	-	CASIEIRGGSYEQYF	TGTGCCAGCATCGAAATACGAGGAGGTAGCTACGAGCAGTACTTC
-	TRBV5-4	TRBJ2-3	-	CASSQGLEGTDTQYF	TGTGCCAGCAGCCAAGGACTGGAGGGTACAGATACGCAGTATTTT
-	TRBV5-1	TRBJ2-2	-	CASSSKNRDFGELFF	TGCGCCAGCAGCTCTAAAAACCGGGATTTCGGGGAGCTGTTTTTT
-	TRBV18	TRBJ2-1	-	CASSGLATRNEQFF	TGTGCCAGCTCCGGGCTAGCAACCAGGAATGAGCAGTTCTTC